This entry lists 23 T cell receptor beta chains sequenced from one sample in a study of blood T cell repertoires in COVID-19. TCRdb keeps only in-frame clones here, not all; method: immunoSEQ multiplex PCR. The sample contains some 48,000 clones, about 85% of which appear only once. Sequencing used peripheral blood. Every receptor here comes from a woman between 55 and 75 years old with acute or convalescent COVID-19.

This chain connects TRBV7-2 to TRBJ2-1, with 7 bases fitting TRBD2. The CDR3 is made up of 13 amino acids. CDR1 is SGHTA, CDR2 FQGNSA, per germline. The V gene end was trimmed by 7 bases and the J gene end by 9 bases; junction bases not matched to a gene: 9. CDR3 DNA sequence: TGTGCCAGCACCATGAGCGGGAAGGGTGAGCAGTTCTTC. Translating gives CASTMSGKGEQFF.

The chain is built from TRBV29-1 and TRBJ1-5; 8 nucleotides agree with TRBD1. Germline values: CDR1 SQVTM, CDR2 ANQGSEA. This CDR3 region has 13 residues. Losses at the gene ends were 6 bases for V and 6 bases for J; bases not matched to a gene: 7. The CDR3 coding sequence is TGCAGCGTCAGTGACAGGGGAGGTCAGCCCCAGCATTTT. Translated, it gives CSVSDRGGQPQHF.

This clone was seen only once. The CDR3 bases are TGCGCCAGCCGCAGTTCGGGGGGCCGGATCTACGAGCAGTACTTC. Protein product: CASRSSGGRIYEQYF. The chain links TRBV5-1 to TRBJ2-7, with TRBD2 as a possible D gene (7 bases). The length of the CDR3 is 15 residues. The germline V gene has CDR1 SGHRS and CDR2 YFSETQ. Trimming left V 7 bases short and J 3 bases short, with 20 bases between.

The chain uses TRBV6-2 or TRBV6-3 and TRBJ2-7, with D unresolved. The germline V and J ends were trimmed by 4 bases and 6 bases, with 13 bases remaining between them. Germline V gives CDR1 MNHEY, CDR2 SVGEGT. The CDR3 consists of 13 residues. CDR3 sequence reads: CASSFGPRGEQYF. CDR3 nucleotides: TGTGCCAGCAGTTTTGGTCCAAGAGGCGAGCAGTACTTC.

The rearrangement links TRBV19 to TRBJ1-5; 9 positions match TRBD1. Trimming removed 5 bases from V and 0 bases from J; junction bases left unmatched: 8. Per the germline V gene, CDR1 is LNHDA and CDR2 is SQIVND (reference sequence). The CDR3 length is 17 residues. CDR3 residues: CASSSSGTGYSNQPQHF. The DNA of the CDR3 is TGTGCCAGTAGTTCTTCCGGGACAGGGTATAGCAATCAGCCCCAGCATTTT.

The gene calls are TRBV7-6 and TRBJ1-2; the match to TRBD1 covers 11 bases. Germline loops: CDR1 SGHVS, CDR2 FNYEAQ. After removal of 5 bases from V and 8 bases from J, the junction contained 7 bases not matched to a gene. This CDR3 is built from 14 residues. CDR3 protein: CASSPGQGAGGYTF. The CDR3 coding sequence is TGTGCCAGCAGCCCCGGACAGGGGGCAGGCGGCTACACCTTC.

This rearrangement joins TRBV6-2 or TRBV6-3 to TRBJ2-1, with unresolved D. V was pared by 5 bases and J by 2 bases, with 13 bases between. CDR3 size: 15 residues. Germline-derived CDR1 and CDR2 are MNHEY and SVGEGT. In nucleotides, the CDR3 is TGTGCCAGCAGTCACAGCCCAATAGCCTACAATGAGCAGTTCTTC. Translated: CASSHSPIAYNEQFF.

The chain's CDR3 is CSAPPSYGYTF. DNA for the CDR3: TGCAGTGCTCCCCCCAGCTATGGCTACACCTTC. This rearrangement joins TRBV20-1 to TRBJ1-2; D unclear. CDR3 length equals 11 residues. CDR1 is DFQATT, CDR2 SNEGSKA, per germline (reference sequence). Deletions cut 5 bases from V and 4 bases from J, with 8 bases between.

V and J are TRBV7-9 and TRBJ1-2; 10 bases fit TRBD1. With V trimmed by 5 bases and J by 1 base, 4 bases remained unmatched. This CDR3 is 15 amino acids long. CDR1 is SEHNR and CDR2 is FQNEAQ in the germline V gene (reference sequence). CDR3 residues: CASSRQGADNYGYTF. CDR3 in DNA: TGTGCCAGCAGCCGACAGGGGGCGGATAACTATGGCTACACCTTC.

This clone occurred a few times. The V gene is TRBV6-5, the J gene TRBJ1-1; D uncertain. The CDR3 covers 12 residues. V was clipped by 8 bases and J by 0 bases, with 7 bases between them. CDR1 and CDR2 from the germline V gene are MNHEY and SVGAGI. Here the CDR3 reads CASVVVNTEAFF. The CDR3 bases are TGTGCCAGCGTCGTAGTGAACACTGAAGCTTTCTTT.

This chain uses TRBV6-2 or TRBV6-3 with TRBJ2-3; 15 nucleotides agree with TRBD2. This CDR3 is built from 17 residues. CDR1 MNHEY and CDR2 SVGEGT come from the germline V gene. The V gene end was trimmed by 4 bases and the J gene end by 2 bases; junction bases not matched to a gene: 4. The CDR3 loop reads CASSSGLAGGDTDTQYF. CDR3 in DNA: TGTGCCAGCAGTTCCGGACTAGCGGGAGGGGACACAGATACGCAGTATTTT.

Here the CDR3 reads CASSGSSGRPGVYEQYF. CDR3 nucleotide sequence: TGTGCCAGCAGTGGATCTAGCGGGAGGCCGGGGGTGTACGAGCAGTACTTC. V is TRBV25-1 and J is TRBJ2-7, with 11 bases fitting TRBD2. The V segment lost 4 bases and the J segment 4 bases; nucleotides outside the gene matches: 12. From germline, CDR1 is MGHDK and CDR2 SYGVNS. The CDR3 has 17 amino acids.

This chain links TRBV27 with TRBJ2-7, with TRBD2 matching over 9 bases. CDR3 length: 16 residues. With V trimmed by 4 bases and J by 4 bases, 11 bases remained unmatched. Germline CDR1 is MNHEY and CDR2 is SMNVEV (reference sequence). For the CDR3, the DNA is TGTGCCAGCAGTTCTCTGACTAGCGGCGGAGGATACGAGCAGTACTTC. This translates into CASSSLTSGGGYEQYF.

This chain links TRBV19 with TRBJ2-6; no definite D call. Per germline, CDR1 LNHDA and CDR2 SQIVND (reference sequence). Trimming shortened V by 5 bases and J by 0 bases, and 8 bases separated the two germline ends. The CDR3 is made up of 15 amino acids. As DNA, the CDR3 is TGTGCCAGTAGTGGCGGATACTCTGGGGCCAACGTCCTGACTTTC. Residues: CASSGGYSGANVLTF.

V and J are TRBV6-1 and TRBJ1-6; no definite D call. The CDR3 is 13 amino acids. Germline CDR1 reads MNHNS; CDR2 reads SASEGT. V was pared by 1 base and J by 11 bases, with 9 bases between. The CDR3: CASSEGRSTPLHF. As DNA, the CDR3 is TGTGCCAGCAGTGAAGGGAGGAGTACACCCCTCCACTTT.

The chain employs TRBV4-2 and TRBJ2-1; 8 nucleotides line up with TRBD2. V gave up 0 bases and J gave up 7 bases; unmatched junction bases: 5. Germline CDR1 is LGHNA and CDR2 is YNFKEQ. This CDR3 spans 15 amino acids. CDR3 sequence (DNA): TGTGCCAGCAGCCAAGACGGGAGGGCCGGAAATGAGCAGTTCTTC. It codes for CASSQDGRAGNEQFF.

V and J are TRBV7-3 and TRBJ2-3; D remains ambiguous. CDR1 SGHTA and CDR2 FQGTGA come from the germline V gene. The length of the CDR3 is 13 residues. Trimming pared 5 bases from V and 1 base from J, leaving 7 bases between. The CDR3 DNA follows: TGTGCCAGCAGCCCCGCGGGCACAGATACGCAGTATTTT. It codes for CASSPAGTDTQYF. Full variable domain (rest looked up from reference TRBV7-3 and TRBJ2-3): GAGVSQTPSNKVTEKGKYVELRCDPISGHTALYWYRQSLGQGPEFLIYFQGTGAADDSGLPNDRFFAVRPEGSVSTLKIQRTERGDSAVYLCASSPAGTDTQYFGPGTRLTVL.

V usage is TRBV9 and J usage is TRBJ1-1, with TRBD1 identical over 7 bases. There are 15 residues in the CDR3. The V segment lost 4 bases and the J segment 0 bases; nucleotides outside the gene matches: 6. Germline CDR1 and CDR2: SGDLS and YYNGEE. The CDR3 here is CASSPRQGLNTEAFF. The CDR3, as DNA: TGTGCCAGCAGCCCCCGACAGGGACTGAACACTGAAGCTTTCTTT.

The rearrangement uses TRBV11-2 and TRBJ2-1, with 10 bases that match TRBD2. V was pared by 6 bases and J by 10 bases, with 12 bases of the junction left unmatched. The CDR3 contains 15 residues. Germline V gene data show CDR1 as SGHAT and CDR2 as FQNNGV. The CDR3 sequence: CASRETAGGPFEQFF. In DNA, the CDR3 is TGTGCCAGCAGAGAAACAGCGGGGGGGCCCTTCGAGCAGTTCTTC.

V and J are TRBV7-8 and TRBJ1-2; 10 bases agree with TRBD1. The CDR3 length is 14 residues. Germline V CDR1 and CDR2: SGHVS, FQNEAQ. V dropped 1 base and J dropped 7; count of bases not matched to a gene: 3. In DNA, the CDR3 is TGTGCCAGCAGCTTAGACCGGGACAGGGGTGGCTACACCTTC. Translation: CASSLDRDRGGYTF.

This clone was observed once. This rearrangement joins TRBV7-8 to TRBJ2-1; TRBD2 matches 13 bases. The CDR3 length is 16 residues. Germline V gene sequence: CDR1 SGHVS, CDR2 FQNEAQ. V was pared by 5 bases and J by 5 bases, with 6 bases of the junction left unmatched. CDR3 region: CASSQLAGGGDNEQFF. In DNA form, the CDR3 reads TGTGCCAGCAGCCAACTAGCGGGAGGGGGGGACAATGAGCAGTTCTTC.

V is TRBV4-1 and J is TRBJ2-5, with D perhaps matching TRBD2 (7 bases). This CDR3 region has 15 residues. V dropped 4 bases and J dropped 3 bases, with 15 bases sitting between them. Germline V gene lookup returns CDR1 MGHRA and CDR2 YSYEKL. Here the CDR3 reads CASSLRGGGEETQYF. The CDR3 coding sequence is TGCGCCAGCAGCCTCAGGGGAGGGGGAGAAGAGACCCAGTACTTC.

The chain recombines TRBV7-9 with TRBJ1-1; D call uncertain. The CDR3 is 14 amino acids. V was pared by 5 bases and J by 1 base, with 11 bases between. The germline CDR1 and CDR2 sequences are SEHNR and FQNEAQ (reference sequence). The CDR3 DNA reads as TGTGCCAGCAGCCCGACAATGGGGAACACTGAAGCTTTCTTT. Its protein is CASSPTMGNTEAFF. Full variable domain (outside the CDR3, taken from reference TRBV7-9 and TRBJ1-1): DTGVSQNPRHKITKRGQNVTFRCDPISEHNRLYWYRQTLGQGPEFLTYFQNEAQLEKSRLLSDRFSAERPKGSFSTLEIQRTEQGDSAMYLCASSPTMGNTEAFFGQGTRLTVV.